What follows are 32 T cell receptor beta chains derived from one specimen sequenced in a study of shared clonotypes between healthy human individuals. Sequenced by immunoSEQ multiplex PCR; TCRdb stores in-frame clones only, minus some. Of 2.3 million or so clones detected, approximately 93% appear once; the ten largest clones hold 0.3% to 0.4%. The specimen was naive CD4+ T cells from PBMCs. Subset reported: CD45RA+ positively selected. The source of these receptors is a man aged 18 to 29 in good health. Some clones in this sample may be carry-over from other donors' samples.

The CDR3: CASSNPRLAGVTDTQYF. In DNA, the CDR3 is TGTGCCAGCAGCAACCCTCGACTAGCGGGAGTAACAGATACGCAGTATTTT. This rearrangement joins TRBV7-2 to TRBJ2-3, with TRBD2 matching 12 bases. The J segment lost 3 bases and the V segment lost 5 bases, leaving 9 bases of the junction unmatched. The CDR3 extends over 17 amino acids. Looked up from germline, CDR1 is SGHTA and CDR2 is FQGNSA.

CDR3 sequence (DNA): TGTGCCAGCAGCGCGCTTTTGGGTGCCTACGAGCAGTACTTC. Its protein product is CASSALLGAYEQYF. The V gene is TRBV2, the J gene TRBJ2-7; D not resolved. The CDR3 consists of 14 residues. The germline V gene has CDR1 SNHLY and CDR2 FYNNEI. V dropped 6 bases and J dropped 2 bases, with 14 bases sitting between them.

This sequence joins TRBV5-5 and TRBJ1-4; D not certain. Trimming pared 3 bases from V and 0 bases from J, leaving 9 bases between. Germline CDR1 reads SGHKS; CDR2 reads YYEKEE (reference sequence). This CDR3 contains 15 residues. In DNA form, the CDR3 reads TGTGCCAGCAGCTCTAACACAGCAACTAATGAAAAACTGTTTTTT. It codes for CASSSNTATNEKLFF.

This clone showed up just once. This sequence joins TRBV19 and TRBJ1-2; the D is unclear. This CDR3 has 13 amino acids. Trimming took off 0 bases at V and 8 bases at J, with 10 bases between the two ends. Germline V gene lookup returns CDR1 LNHDA and CDR2 SQIVND (reference sequence). CDR3 sequence: CASSIDVSIGYTF. The CDR3 nucleotides read TGTGCCAGTAGTATAGATGTCTCTATCGGCTACACCTTC.

A few counts support this clone. This chain connects TRBV30 to TRBJ1-2; possible D gene TRBD1, 6 bases. Per germline, CDR1 GTSNPN and CDR2 SVGIG (reference sequence). With 6 bases removed from V and 2 bases from J, the gap between germline ends came to 13 bases. The CDR3 contains 13 residues. CDR3 DNA: TGTGCCTGCAACCCGACAGGAAACTATGGCTACACCTTC. Translating it yields CACNPTGNYGYTF.

This chain uses TRBV6-1 with TRBJ2-7, with TRBD2 identical over 10 bases. Germline assignment: CDR1 MNHNS and CDR2 SASEGT. Trimming removed 2 bases from V and 0 bases from J; junction bases left unmatched: 4. The CDR3 consists of 16 residues. CDR3 in amino acids: CASSERASGSSYEQYF. The DNA of the CDR3 is TGTGCCAGCAGTGAAAGGGCTAGCGGGAGCTCCTACGAGCAGTACTTC.

The rearrangement links TRBV7-9 to TRBJ2-4; D remains ambiguous. The length of the CDR3 is 12 residues. From germline, CDR1 is SEHNR and CDR2 FQNEAQ (reference sequence). V was cut by 2 bases and J by 7 bases, with 6 bases left in between. CDR3: CASSLLLNIQYF. The CDR3 DNA reads as TGTGCCAGCAGCTTATTATTGAACATTCAGTACTTC.

The chain uses TRBV4-3 and TRBJ1-4; perhaps TRBD1 as D (6 bases). This CDR3 comprises 14 residues. The V end was cut by 4 bases, the J end by 10 bases, with 16 bases between. The germline CDR1 and CDR2 sequences are LGHNA and YSLEER. In nucleotides, the CDR3 is TGCGCCAGCAGCCCGGGACAACAACAGGGAAAACTGTTTTTT. Protein: CASSPGQQQGKLFF.

The V and J genes are TRBV6-6 and TRBJ2-5, with TRBD1 identical over 9 bases. Judging by the DNA end, TRBJ2-7 fits better; the J call may be wrong. The CDR3 covers 14 residues. The germline CDR1 and CDR2 sequences are MNHNY and SVGAGI (reference sequence). CDR3 DNA: TGTGCCAGCTCTAGGGGACAGGGCCCCTACGAGCAGTACTTC. It codes for CASSRGQGPYEQYF.

The chain uses TRBV30 and TRBJ2-3; 9 positions agree with TRBD2. Germline CDR1 reads GTSNPN; CDR2 reads SVGIG (reference sequence). The CDR3 consists of 16 residues. Trimming cost V 1 base and J 3 bases; bases outside gene matches: 8. CDR3 loop: CAWSGNSGRDTDTQYF. The CDR3 DNA sequence: TGTGCCTGGAGTGGAAATAGCGGGAGAGATACAGATACGCAGTATTTT.

The rearrangement uses TRBV28 and TRBJ2-5; D remains ambiguous. The CDR3 spans 14 residues. Germline CDR1 and CDR2: MDHEN and SYDVKM. V was trimmed by 4 bases and J by 7 bases, leaving 16 bases between them. CDR3 DNA: TGTGCCAGCAGTTCCCCCCAGTGGATAGGGACCCAGTACTTC. This sequence encodes CASSSPQWIGTQYF.

The chain uses TRBV27 and TRBJ2-4, with 8 bases identical to TRBD2. Trimming at V came to 4 bases and at J to 0 bases, leaving 8 bases not matched to a gene. Germline V CDR1 and CDR2: MNHEY, SMNVEV (reference sequence). The CDR3 is 17 amino acids. CDR3 in amino acids: CASSSPTSGVAKNIQYF. The DNA for the CDR3 is TGTGCCAGCAGTTCCCCTACTAGCGGCGTAGCCAAAAACATTCAGTACTTC.

This clone showed up just once. The V and J genes are TRBV10-3 and TRBJ2-1; D not resolved. The CDR3 spans 12 residues. The V end was cut by 1 base, the J end by 6 bases, with 4 bases between. The germline V gene has CDR1 ENHRY and CDR2 SYGVKD. The CDR3 coding sequence is TGTGCCATCAGTGAGTGGACCAATGAGCAGTTCTTC. Translated, it gives CAISEWTNEQFF.

This clone appeared a few times. This chain links TRBV6-5 with TRBJ1-2; 7 bases align to TRBD1. The CDR3 length is 12 residues. The germline CDR1 and CDR2 sequences are MNHEY and SVGAGI. Trimming cost V 6 bases and J 10 bases; bases outside gene matches: 8. CDR3 protein: CASRDDRVHYTF. Written as DNA, the CDR3 is TGTGCCAGCAGAGACGACAGGGTACACTACACCTTC.

Regarding this clone: Other DNA sequences in this specimen translate into the identical CDR3. V usage is TRBV5-1 and J usage is TRBJ2-2, with 9 nucleotides matching TRBD1. This CDR3 region has 15 residues. The V segment lost 4 bases and the J segment 0 bases; nucleotides outside the gene matches: 1. Germline V lookup: CDR1 SGHRS, CDR2 YFSETQ. CDR3 sequence: CASSRDRANTGELFF. The CDR3 nucleotides read TGCGCCAGCAGCAGGGACAGGGCGAACACCGGGGAGCTGTTTTTT.

For this clone: At one end the junction does not follow the germline gene, possibly because of a read error. The chain carries TRBV18 and TRBJ2-3; weak D call: TRBD2 (5 bases). The CDR3 covers 15 residues. Germline values: CDR1 KGHSH, CDR2 LQKENI. The CDR3 protein is CASSPGPGGTDTQYF. The CDR3 DNA is TGTGCCAGCTCCCCCGGCCCAGGAGGCACGGATACGCAGTATTTT. Full variable domain (missing parts from reference TRBV18 and TRBJ2-3): NAGVMQNPRHLVRRRGQEARLRCSPMKGHSHVYWYRQLPEEGLKFMVYLQKENIIDESGMPKERFSAEFPKEGPSILRIQQVVRGDSAAYFCASSPGPGGTDTQYFGPGTRLTVL.

The gene calls are TRBV11-2 and TRBJ2-7, with TRBD2 matching over 7 bases. CDR1 and CDR2 from the germline V gene are SGHAT and FQNNGV. V lost 3 bases, J lost 0 bases, and 11 bases stayed unmatched. The CDR3 loop spans 17 amino acids. CDR3 sequence: CASSLVGGSLSSYEQYF. Written as DNA, the CDR3 is TGTGCCAGCAGCTTGGTGGGCGGGAGTCTGAGCTCCTACGAGCAGTACTTC.

The chain employs TRBV6-5 and TRBJ2-5; D is unclear. Trimming removed 7 bases at V and 5 bases at J, with 11 bases between. From germline, CDR1 is MNHEY and CDR2 SVGAGI. This CDR3 is 12 amino acids long. CDR3 in amino acids: CASKQSPETQYF. Here the CDR3 DNA reads TGTGCCAGCAAACAGAGCCCGGAGACCCAGTACTTC.

The chain employs TRBV5-6 and TRBJ2-3; 11 bases fit TRBD2. Trimming at V came to 3 bases and at J to 2 bases, leaving 11 bases not matched to a gene. The CDR3 consists of 18 residues. Germline lookup yields CDR1 SGHDT and CDR2 YYEEEE. The CDR3 spells CASSSGTSGVRLTDTQYF. The CDR3 bases are TGTGCCAGCAGCTCAGGGACTAGCGGTGTTAGACTCACAGATACGCAGTATTTT.

This chain joins TRBV19 and TRBJ2-1; 12 nucleotides match TRBD2. The CDR3 is 15 amino acids. Unmatched junction bases numbered 6, after V lost 4 bases and J lost 8 bases. Germline V lookup: CDR1 LNHDA, CDR2 SQIVND (reference sequence). The chain's CDR3 is CASSKTSGRIDEQFF. The CDR3 coding sequence is TGTGCCAGTAGTAAGACTAGCGGGAGAATCGATGAGCAGTTCTTC.

V and J are TRBV11-2 and TRBJ2-3; the match to TRBD2 covers 7 bases. Germline values: CDR1 SGHAT, CDR2 FQNNGV. The ends lost 4 bases at V and 6 bases at J; junction bases unmatched: 16. The CDR3 has 17 residues. For the CDR3, the DNA is TGTGCCAGCAGCTCGCCCCGGACTAGATGGCCTGCGGATACGCAGTATTTT. Translation gives CASSSPRTRWPADTQYF.

The chain recombines TRBV7-7 with TRBJ2-1; the D is unclear. V was cut by 1 base and J by 1 base, with 8 bases left in between. The CDR3 spans 15 residues. CDR1 is SSHAT, CDR2 FNYEAQ, per germline (reference sequence). The CDR3 region has the DNA TGTGCCAGCAGCTTAGGAGTAGGGTCCTACAATGAGCAGTTCTTC. Translation gives CASSLGVGSYNEQFF.

Comment on this clone: Within the sample, other DNA sequences also encode this same CDR3. This chain links TRBV28 with TRBJ1-2; weak D call: TRBD1 (5 bases). The V end was cut by 5 bases, the J end by 4 bases, with 8 bases between. The CDR3 length is 12 residues. Germline V gene data show CDR1 as MDHEN and CDR2 as SYDVKM. The CDR3 loop reads CASSPTVYGYTF. CDR3 DNA: TGTGCCAGCAGTCCGACAGTCTATGGCTACACCTTC.

The chain is built from TRBV7-2 and TRBJ2-5, with 13 bases matching TRBD2. V shed 6 bases and J 5 bases; nucleotides not matched to a gene: 9. The CDR3 has 16 residues. Germline CDR1 is SGHTA and CDR2 is FQGNSA. This chain's CDR3 is CASRPGTSGIPETQYF. For the CDR3, the DNA is TGTGCCAGCAGACCCGGGACTAGCGGGATACCTGAGACCCAGTACTTC.

The chain is built from TRBV5-4 and TRBJ2-3, with TRBD2 identical over 7 bases. This CDR3 is 14 amino acids long. The ends lost 7 bases at V and 3 bases at J; junction bases unmatched: 8. Germline assignment: CDR1 SGHNT and CDR2 YYREEE (reference sequence). The CDR3 bases are TGTGCCAGCCGAAGCGGGAAAGGGACAGATACGCAGTATTTT. It translates to CASRSGKGTDTQYF. The entire variable domain, with the rest obtained from reference TRBV5-4 and TRBJ2-3, is as follows: ETGVTQSPTHLIKTRGQQVTLRCSSQSGHNTVSWYQQALGQGPQFIFQYYREEENGRGNFPPRFSGLQFPNYSSELNVNALELDDSALYLCASRSGKGTDTQYFGPGTRLTVL.

In the case of this clone: Other nucleotide sequences from this sample produce the same CDR3. The chain links TRBV5-1 to TRBJ2-7, with TRBD2 matching over 8 bases. V was pared by 2 bases and J by 5 bases, with 9 bases of the junction left unmatched. Germline V gives CDR1 SGHRS, CDR2 YFSETQ. The CDR3 loop spans 15 amino acids. In nucleotides, the CDR3 is TGCGCCAGCAGCTTTGGGCTAGCGGGCGACGACGAGCAGTACTTC. It codes for CASSFGLAGDDEQYF.

This clone was detected only once. The chain is built from TRBV7-8 and TRBJ2-1; 7 bases are shared with TRBD2. V trimming: 5 bases; J trimming: 7 bases; junction bases outside the gene matches: 11. Germline V CDR1 and CDR2: SGHVS, FQNEAQ. This CDR3 region has 15 residues. The CDR3 DNA reads as TGTGCCAGCAGCCTTGGACTAGATGGTTATAATGAGCAGTTCTTC. Translation: CASSLGLDGYNEQFF.

V usage is TRBV6-6 and J usage is TRBJ1-2; D is possibly TRBD1 (6 bases). This CDR3 contains 14 residues. Trimming removed 7 bases at V and 6 bases at J, with 18 bases between. Per the germline V gene, CDR1 is MNHNY and CDR2 is SVGAGI (reference sequence). The DNA for the CDR3 is TGTGCCAGCAAAGATCATAAGGGGGGGGATGGCTACACCTTC. Translating gives CASKDHKGGDGYTF.

This sequence joins TRBV5-1 and TRBJ1-4; tentatively, D is TRBD1 (6 bases). V dropped 2 bases and J dropped 8 bases, with 10 bases sitting between them. This CDR3 has 13 amino acids. CDR1 is SGHRS and CDR2 is YFSETQ in the germline V gene. This CDR3 is CASSLQGSEKLFF. The CDR3 DNA sequence: TGCGCCAGCAGCTTACAGGGCTCGGAAAAACTGTTTTTT.

The chain is built from TRBV7-9 and TRBJ2-7; TRBD2 is a possible D gene (6 bases). The CDR3 spans 14 residues. CDR1 and CDR2 (germline): SEHNR, FQNEAQ (reference sequence). Trimming shortened V by 5 bases and J by 4 bases, and 15 bases separated the two germline ends. The CDR3 coding sequence is TGTGCCAGCAGCCCCGGGAGCTCCGTGTACGAGCAGTACTTC. It is translated as CASSPGSSVYEQYF.

The rearrangement uses TRBV5-6 and TRBJ2-1; D is possibly TRBD2 (7 bases). The germline V gene encodes CDR1 SGHDT and CDR2 YYEEEE. The ends were cut back, 5 bases at V and 2 bases at J, with 14 bases in the middle. This CDR3 is built from 15 residues. This CDR3 reads CASRARGAPYNEQFF. The CDR3 DNA reads TGTGCCAGCAGAGCTCGGGGGGCACCCTACAATGAGCAGTTCTTC.

The chain couples TRBV19 to TRBJ2-7; the D gene is possibly TRBD1 (6 bases). Trimming left V 6 bases short and J 4 bases short, with 16 bases between. Looked up from germline, CDR1 is LNHDA and CDR2 is SQIVND (reference sequence). This CDR3 is 14 amino acids long. CDR3 coding DNA: TGTGCCAGTAGCCGGGACACTCGTCTATACGAGCAGTACTTC. Translating gives CASSRDTRLYEQYF.